Sequencing of this T cell receptor (beta chain) was carried out in a study of cytomegalovirus exposure and HLA in healthy donors. The study, taken as a whole, reports: Reports credit the classifier with highly specific, highly sensitive diagnosis of cytomegalovirus status.

The germline V and J ends were trimmed by 3 bases and 3 bases, with 14 bases remaining between them. CDR1 is KGHSH and CDR2 is LQKENI in the germline V gene. This CDR3 comprises 15 residues. A note on this clone: Its matching antigen is unknown.

PCR involved 60 Vbeta and 13 Jbeta primers. The repertoire was sequenced with immunoSEQ multiplex PCR; TCRdb's copy has only in-frame clones and lacks some. This table has about 150,000 clones, more than 7.5% appearing once. Sequencing was performed on PBMCs. V usage is TRBV18 and J usage is TRBJ1-2, with D possibly TRBD1 on 5 matching bases. The TCR was taken from a man aged 45-65 years in good health and CMV-seronegative. Written as DNA, the CDR3 is TGTGCCAGCTCACCGAAAATTACAGGTTACTATGGCTACACCTTC. Its protein product is CASSPKITGYYGYTF.